Listed here are 8 T cell receptor beta chains from one sample, sequenced in a study of regulatory T cells in long-lasting Graves disease. The time point denotes: newly diagnosed GD, antithyroid drugs for less than 3 months. PBMC RNA served as the TCR library source. TCR beta libraries were built with iRepertoire HTBI primers and Arm-PCR of CDR3 regions. One entry per CDR3 protein results from TCRdb running MiXCR on the multiplex PCR reads. The sample holds about 420,000 distinct CDR3 sequences, approximately 16% seen once. This sample was shared with a second study, whose subject was T cells in Graves' hyperthyroidism and ophthalmopathy.

The starting material was peripheral blood mononuclear cells (PBMCs), obtained at new diagnosis, from a patient treated with antithyroid drugs. The receptors here all came from a young woman with Graves disease.

This rearrangement joins TRBV29-1 to TRBJ2-2; 7 positions agree with TRBD1. Germline-derived CDR1 and CDR2 are SQVTM and ANQGSEA. The CDR3 runs 14 residues. V gave up 7 bases and J gave up 3 bases; unmatched junction bases: 8. CDR3 amino acids: CSARQGLDTGELFF. The CDR3 nucleotides read TGCAGCGCCAGACAGGGATTAGACACCGGGGAGCTGTTTTTT.

This clonotype was counted at least ten times. The chain joins TRBV5-1 to TRBJ2-3; 7 nucleotides match TRBD2. The CDR3 length is 15 residues. Trimming took 1 base from V and 2 from J; bases not matched to a gene: 4. Germline V gives CDR1 SGHRS, CDR2 YFSETQ. The DNA of the CDR3 is TGCGCCAGCAGCTTGCCTAGCGGAGACACAGATACGCAGTATTTT. Translating gives CASSLPSGDTDTQYF. The variable domain in full, completed from reference TRBV5-1 and TRBJ2-3, reads KAGVTQTPRYLIKTRGQQVTLSCSPISGHRSVSWYQQTPGQGLQFLFEYFSETQRNKGNFPGRFSGRQFSNSRSEMNVSTLELGDSALYLCASSLPSGDTDTQYFGPGTRLTVL.

This clonotype has a handful of counts. The chain links TRBV9 to TRBJ2-2; D unresolved. The V and J ends lost 1 base and 6 bases respectively, with 7 bases between them. This CDR3 spans 13 amino acids. Germline-derived CDR1 and CDR2 are SGDLS and YYNGEE. This chain's CDR3 is CASSVTPAGELFF. The CDR3 nucleotides are TGTGCCAGCAGCGTAACACCAGCCGGGGAGCTGTTTTTT.

In this sample, this clonotype turned up many times. The chain's CDR3 is CASSPTTVPSYEQYF. The CDR3, as DNA: TGCGCCAGCAGCCCTACGACAGTTCCTTCCTACGAGCAGTACTTC. The chain carries TRBV5-1 and TRBJ2-7, with a weak D call TRBD1 (5 bases). Trimming pared 4 bases from V and 1 base from J, leaving 15 bases between. The CDR3 contains 15 residues. In germline, CDR1 is SGHRS, CDR2 YFSETQ. Complete variable domain (other parts from reference TRBV5-1 and TRBJ2-7): KAGVTQTPRYLIKTRGQQVTLSCSPISGHRSVSWYQQTPGQGLQFLFEYFSETQRNKGNFPGRFSGRQFSNSRSEMNVSTLELGDSALYLCASSPTTVPSYEQYFGPGTRLTVT.

This clonotype was detected ten times or more. The chain carries TRBV6-2 or TRBV6-3 and TRBJ2-1; TRBD2 matches at 15 bases. The ends lost 0 bases at V and 6 bases at J; junction bases unmatched: 9. This CDR3 has 19 amino acids. The germline V gene has CDR1 MNHEY and CDR2 SVGEGT. The CDR3 is CASSYSVRRGLAGGNEQFF. The CDR3 nucleotides read TGTGCCAGCAGTTACTCGGTCCGCAGGGGACTAGCGGGAGGCAATGAGCAGTTCTTC.

This clonotype was seen ten or more times. V and J are TRBV27 and TRBJ2-3; 8 bases agree with TRBD2. The CDR3 totals 16 residues. The germline CDR1 and CDR2 sequences are MNHEY and SMNVEV (reference sequence). Losses at the gene ends were 2 bases for V and 4 bases for J; bases not matched to a gene: 8. The DNA for the CDR3 is TGTGCCAGCAGTTTAAACAGCGGGAGTGTTGCAGATACGCAGTATTTT. Encoded protein: CASSLNSGSVADTQYF.

This clonotype was counted many times. V usage is TRBV20-1 and J usage is TRBJ2-4; D is undetermined. V was clipped by 7 bases and J by 6 bases, with 10 bases between them. The CDR3 runs 11 residues. Germline V CDR1 and CDR2: DFQATT, SNEGSKA (reference sequence). CDR3: CSGVARNIQYF. The CDR3 bases are TGCAGTGGGGTCGCGAGAAACATTCAGTACTTC.

This clonotype was picked up many times. The chain uses TRBV28 and TRBJ2-7; TRBD2 matches at 13 bases. Per germline, CDR1 MDHEN and CDR2 SYDVKM. The CDR3 loop spans 20 amino acids. J was trimmed by 1 base and V by 4 bases; bases with no gene match: 16. The CDR3 spells CASSSTDTRGTSGISYEQYF. The CDR3 bases are TGTGCCAGCAGTTCCACGGACACGCGGGGGACTAGCGGGATATCCTACGAGCAGTACTTC.